The 18 T cell receptor beta chains in this list originate from one sample, sequenced in a study of control samples from healthy donors and cancer patients. TCRdb's table, derived via immunoSEQ multiplex PCR, lists solely in-frame clones and lacks some. The repertoire holds about 100,000 clones, with about 88% as singletons. Sample: blood. Receptors originate from a woman aged 45 to 65 in good health.

This chain links TRBV19 with TRBJ2-3, with 9 bases lining up with TRBD2. The V gene's germline CDR1 is LNHDA and CDR2 SQIVND (reference sequence). After removal of 3 bases from V and 7 bases from J, the junction contained 8 bases not matched to a gene. CDR3 size: 15 residues. CDR3 region: CASSIQAGGRYTQYF. CDR3 in DNA: TGTGCCAGTAGTATCCAAGCGGGGGGACGATATACGCAGTATTTT.

The CDR3, as DNA: TGTGCCAGCAGTTTAGTAGGGGGCAATGAGCAGTACGTC. The encoded protein is CASSLVGGNEQYV. The rearrangement joins TRBV12-3 or TRBV12-4 to TRBJ2-7, with 7 nucleotides matching TRBD1. The CDR3 extends over 13 amino acids. V was pared by 1 base and J by 7 bases, with 4 bases of the junction left unmatched.

V and J are TRBV6-2 or TRBV6-3 and TRBJ2-7; 8 bases align to TRBD2. Germline CDR1 MNHEY, CDR2 SVGEGT. CDR3 length equals 17 residues. With 3 bases clipped from V and 7 bases from J, the junction kept 17 bases outside the gene matches. The chain's CDR3 is CASSYRPGSGGLGEQYV. CDR3 bases: TGTGCCAGCAGTTATAGGCCGGGCAGCGGGGGATTGGGGGAGCAGTACGTC.

The chain has TRBV7-2 and TRBJ1-2; D not resolved. Germline assignment: CDR1 SGHTA and CDR2 FQGNSA. V shed 3 bases and J shed 2 bases, with 13 bases lying between them. The CDR3 spans 15 residues. The CDR3 region has the DNA TGTGCCAGCAGCTTGCGCCAGGCTGGAAACTATGGCTACACCTTC. It is translated as CASSLRQAGNYGYTF.

The J gene is TRBJ1-2, the V gene TRBV7-9; D is uncertain. There are 13 residues in the CDR3. Germline V gives CDR1 SEHNR, CDR2 FQNEAQ (reference sequence). V shed 1 base and J shed 6 bases, with 9 bases lying between them. The CDR3 DNA sequence: TGTGCCAGCAGCTTAGAAGGTGCCCATGGCTACACCTTC. Residues: CASSLEGAHGYTF.

CDR3 nucleotide sequence: TGCGCCAGCAGCCCGGCCCCTAGCGAGTACAATGAGCAGTTCTTC. Residues: CASSPAPSEYNEQFF. The rearrangement links TRBV5-1 to TRBJ2-1; weak D call: TRBD2 (6 bases). CDR3 length: 15 amino acids. Germline lookup yields CDR1 SGHRS and CDR2 YFSETQ. V lost 4 bases, J lost 4 bases, and 15 bases lay in between.

The chain combines TRBV30 with TRBJ2-2; maybe TRBD2 (6 bases). The V end was cut by 3 bases, the J end by 3 bases, with 17 bases between. Germline loops: CDR1 GTSNPN, CDR2 SVGIG (reference sequence). This CDR3 contains 16 residues. Here the CDR3 reads CAWSVRVGLYTGELFF. CDR3 in DNA: TGTGCCTGGAGCGTAAGGGTGGGACTCTACACCGGGGAGCTGTTTTTT.

The chain links TRBV5-1 to TRBJ1-3; possible D gene TRBD1, 5 bases. Germline V lookup: CDR1 SGHRS, CDR2 YFSETQ. This CDR3 spans 15 amino acids. The germline V and J ends were trimmed by 0 bases and 0 bases, with 7 bases remaining between them. This chain's CDR3 is CASSLDGHSGNTIYF. CDR3 nucleotides: TGCGCCAGCAGCTTGGACGGACACTCTGGAAACACCATATATTTT.

The rearrangement joins TRBV7-2 to TRBJ2-5; D gene unclear. The CDR3 totals 14 residues. The V gene lost 0 bases and the J gene lost 5 bases, with 10 bases spanning the gap. The germline gives CDR1 SGHTA, CDR2 FQGNSA. Here the CDR3 DNA reads TGTGCCAGCAGCTTAGCTGGGCTTCAGGAGACCCAGTACTTC. This encodes CASSLAGLQETQYF.

V gene TRBV9 combines with J gene TRBJ1-2; D remains ambiguous. This CDR3 is built from 17 residues. From germline, CDR1 is SGDLS and CDR2 YYNGEE. V dropped 4 bases and J dropped 4 bases, with 23 bases sitting between them. This CDR3 reads CASSLRPSEDLGYGYTF. The CDR3 region has the DNA TGTGCCAGCAGCCTAAGGCCCTCGGAGGATTTGGGCTATGGCTACACCTTC.

This chain uses TRBV3-1 (or the pseudogene TRBV3-2) with TRBJ1-6; 7 bases agree with TRBD1. Germline assignment: CDR1 LGHDT and CDR2 YNNKEL (reference sequence). This CDR3 spans 15 amino acids. J was trimmed by 9 bases and V by 7 bases; bases with no gene match: 12. The CDR3 region is CASTSRTGVGSPLHF. In DNA form, the CDR3 reads TGTGCCAGCACCTCTAGAACAGGGGTCGGTTCACCCCTCCACTTT.

The chain links TRBV11-1 to TRBJ1-2, with 8 bases fitting TRBD1. V lost 3 bases to trimming and J lost 8 bases; unmatched junction nucleotides: 8. From germline, CDR1 is SGHAT and CDR2 FQDESV (reference sequence). This CDR3 is 14 amino acids long. CDR3 region: CASSFDPGGAGYTF. CDR3 bases: TGTGCCAGCAGCTTCGATCCAGGGGGCGCGGGCTACACCTTC.

This clone was counted between two and nine times. This chain uses TRBV23-1 with TRBJ2-7, with D possibly being TRBD1 or TRBD2 (5 bases each). TRBV23-1 is labeled an ORF, and its function is uncertain. The germline V and J ends were trimmed by 8 bases and 5 bases, with 16 bases remaining between them. This CDR3 is built from 13 residues. Here the CDR3 reads CASGGTDIDEQYV. The CDR3 bases are TGCGCCAGCGGGGGAACGGACATTGACGAGCAGTACGTC.

The V and J genes are TRBV12-3 or TRBV12-4 and TRBJ2-3; TRBD2 might be the D (5 bases). Trimming removed 5 bases at V and 6 bases at J, with 9 bases between. The CDR3 loop spans 12 amino acids. Here the CDR3 DNA reads TGTGCCAGCAGTCCCTCGGGGGATACGCAGTATTTT. Protein sequence: CASSPSGDTQYF.

V is TRBV7-2 and J is TRBJ1-2; D remains ambiguous. CDR1 is SGHTA, CDR2 FQGNSA, per germline. This CDR3 region has 13 residues. The V gene lost 2 bases and the J gene lost 2 bases, with 6 bases spanning the gap. The CDR3 is CASSLRGNYGYTF. The CDR3 DNA reads as TGTGCCAGCAGCTTACGAGGGAACTATGGCTACACCTTC.

This clone was counted only a few times. The rearrangement links TRBV5-1 to TRBJ1-1, with unresolved D. CDR3 size: 14 residues. V was clipped by 0 bases and J by 1 base, with 7 bases between them. From germline, CDR1 is SGHRS and CDR2 YFSETQ. The CDR3 here is CASSLGLRNTEAFF. CDR3 in DNA: TGCGCCAGCAGCTTGGGACTTAGGAACACTGAAGCTTTCTTT. The complete variable domain, with remaining parts taken from reference TRBV5-1 and TRBJ1-1, reads KAGVTQTPRYLIKTRGQQVTLSCSPISGHRSVSWYQQTPGQGLQFLFEYFSETQRNKGNFPGRFSGRQFSNSRSEMNVSTLELGDSALYLCASSLGLRNTEAFFGQGTRLTVV.

This clone appeared once. This rearrangement joins TRBV5-1 to TRBJ2-7, with 9 bases identical to TRBD2. Germline assignment: CDR1 SGHRS and CDR2 YFSETQ. The ends lost 6 bases at V and 6 bases at J; junction bases unmatched: 10. The CDR3 loop spans 14 amino acids. CDR3 region: CASNPGLASAEQYF. Written as DNA, the CDR3 is TGCGCCAGCAACCCGGGACTAGCCTCGGCCGAGCAGTACTTC.

The gene calls are TRBV6-2 or TRBV6-3 and TRBJ2-7, with 11 bases fitting TRBD1. The CDR3 totals 15 residues. Germline-derived CDR1 and CDR2 are MNHEY and SVGEGT. After removal of 4 bases from V and 9 bases from J, the junction contained 11 bases not matched to a gene. CDR3 nucleotides: TGTGCCAGCAGTTCCGCCGGGACAGGGGGTTTGGGGCAGTACTTC. Its protein product is CASSSAGTGGLGQYF.